This TCR beta chain was recovered during a study of early T cells in non-severe SARS-CoV-2 infection. Study-level information: Bulk RNA isolated from unsorted whole blood underwent sequencing; chains were not paired.

This clonotype was seen at least ten times. The library protocol tagged individual cDNA molecules with unique molecular identifiers. TCRdb processed the 5' RACE reads anew with MiXCR; each CDR3 protein has one entry. The table includes around 50,000 distinct CDR3 sequences, approximately 12% detected once. The clonotype was recovered from an adult who was a healthcare worker with PCR-confirmed SARS-CoV-2 infection or an uninfected control (not recorded which). Sequenced sample: whole blood.

The CDR3 protein is CASSFEHLNNEQFF. In DNA form, the CDR3 reads TGTGCCAGCAGTTTCGAGCACCTCAACAATGAGCAGTTCTTC. The V gene is TRBV27, the J gene TRBJ2-1; no definite D call. CDR1 is MNHEY and CDR2 is SMNVEV in the germline V gene (reference sequence). The CDR3 covers 14 residues. Trimming took off 3 bases at V and 5 bases at J, with 11 bases between the two ends.